Presented here are 2 T cell receptor beta chains from one specimen sequenced in a study of T cells in Graves' hyperthyroidism and ophthalmopathy. RNA transcripts yielded amplified TCR beta CDR3 regions. The TCR CDR3 was amplified in a first-round RT-PCR using the HTBI primer set. TCRdb redid the calling of the multiplex PCR reads with MiXCR, one entry per CDR3 protein. The sample yields hundreds of thousands of distinct CDR3 sequences, roughly 40% seen once. Sequencing was done on a sample of blood. The source is a man aged 18 to 29 with Graves' hyperthyroidism.

To note about this clonotype: It may be a read error: a sequence one base away is much more abundant. This chain connects TRBV2 to TRBJ1-1; no clear D. The CDR3 contains 10 residues. Germline CDR1 reads SNHLY; CDR2 reads FYNNEI. Between the trimmed V and J ends, which lost 8 bases and 6 bases, there was a span of 7 bases. The CDR3 nucleotides are TGTGCCAGCGAGGGCTCTGAAGCTTTCTTT. It yields the protein CASEGSEAFF. Complete variable domain (other parts from reference TRBV2 and TRBJ1-1): EPEVTQTPSHQVTQMGQEVILRCVPISNHLYFYWYRQILGQKVEFLVSFYNNEISEKSEIFDDQFSVERPDGSNFTLKIRSTKLEDSAMYFCASEGSEAFFGQGTRLTVV.

This clonotype was detected ten times or more. The CDR3 coding sequence is TGTGCCAGTAATGAGGGCGCGATGAACACTGAAGCTTTCTTT. Its protein product is CASNEGAMNTEAFF. The chain joins TRBV19 to TRBJ1-1, with no clear D. The CDR3 length is 14 residues. Trimming left V 7 bases short and J 0 bases short, with 12 bases between. Germline loops: CDR1 LNHDA, CDR2 SQIVND (reference sequence).